The clone carrying this TCR beta chain showed up just a few times. This sample is part of a study of blood T cell repertoires in COVID-19. Study-level background: In each case, the material was cDNA or gDNA derived from T cells, B-cell-depleted T cells, or PBMCs.

CDR3 length: 17 residues. The germline V gene has CDR1 SGHRS and CDR2 YFSETQ. Losses at the gene ends were 1 base for V and 0 bases for J; bases not matched to a gene: 3. As handled by the study authors: Amplified reference gene primers provided the basis for estimating nucleated cell counts. Assay used: immunoSEQ multiplex PCR; TCRdb lists only in-frame clones, some missing. V, J and clone size reflect that table, while D and trimming were determined from the DNA. The table has some 54,000 clones, roughly nine tenths seen once. The clonotype was recovered from a man older than 75 with active or convalescent COVID-19. This chain joins TRBV5-1 and TRBJ2-3, with 12 positions matching TRBD2. Sequenced material: peripheral blood. This chain's CDR3 is CASSLRTSGASTDTQYF. In DNA form, the CDR3 reads TGCGCCAGCAGCTTGAGGACTAGCGGGGCTAGCACAGATACGCAGTATTTT.